A selection of T cell receptor beta chains follows, all from one sample in a study of technical replicates of blood from a few donors. Clones were read by immunoSEQ multiplex PCR, and TCRdb kept only the in-frame ones, dropping some. The sample shows about 75,000 clones, 90% to 95% of them seen only once. Sequencing input: T cells isolated from PBMCs. These receptor sequences come from a human donor in good health. Some clones in this sample may be carry-over from other donors' samples. Both conserved end residues are part of each CDR3. The order of the fields is V gene, D gene, J gene, clone size, CDR3 protein, CDR3 DNA. A D gene is named only where the DNA matches it firmly. A clone size is listed for some rows: how often the clone was seen (once, few, many), or a class if it is expanded.

v_gene: TRBV7-9
d_gene: -
j_gene: TRBJ1-3
abundance: few
CDR3aa: CASSLVSSGNTIYF
CDR3nt: TGTGCCAGCAGCTTGGTGAGCTCTGGAAACACCATATATTTT

v_gene: TRBV4-2
d_gene: -
j_gene: TRBJ1-1
abundance: -
CDR3aa: CASSQTTGNTEAFF
CDR3nt: TGTGCCAGCAGCCAAACTACAGGGAACACTGAAGCTTTCTTT

v_gene: TRBV10-1
d_gene: -
j_gene: TRBJ2-7
abundance: -
CDR3aa: CASSRAEGLTYEQYF
CDR3nt: TGCGCCAGCAGTCGCGCGGAGGGGCTGACCTACGAGCAGTACTTC

v_gene: TRBV9
d_gene: -
j_gene: TRBJ1-5
abundance: -
CDR3aa: CASSVGLNQPQHF
CDR3nt: TGTGCCAGCAGCGTAGGTCTCAATCAGCCCCAGCATTTT

v_gene: TRBV25-1
d_gene: -
j_gene: TRBJ2-3
abundance: -
CDR3aa: CASSELGSTEFTDTQYF
CDR3nt: TGTGCCAGCAGTGAATTGGGGAGTACGGAGTTCACAGATACGCAGTATTTT

v_gene: TRBV28
d_gene: -
j_gene: TRBJ2-7
abundance: -
CDR3aa: CASSVWGAGSYEQYF
CDR3nt: TGTGCCAGCAGTGTATGGGGGGCTGGATCCTACGAGCAGTACTTC

v_gene: TRBV19
d_gene: TRBD2
j_gene: TRBJ2-3
abundance: -
CDR3aa: CASSIRTGGSTDTQYF
CDR3nt: TGTGCCAGTAGTATTCGTACGGGAGGGAGCACAGATACGCAGTATTTT

v_gene: TRBV4-1
d_gene: TRBD1
j_gene: TRBJ2-4
abundance: -
CDR3aa: CASSQGNRGAKNIQYF
CDR3nt: TGCGCCAGCAGCCAAGGGAACAGGGGGGCCAAAAACATTCAGTACTTC

v_gene: TRBV15
d_gene: -
j_gene: TRBJ1-5
abundance: few
CDR3aa: CATSRDRLSLDQPQHF
CDR3nt: TGTGCCACCAGCAGAGATCGTCTGAGTCTAGATCAGCCCCAGCATTTT

v_gene: TRBV28
d_gene: TRBD2
j_gene: TRBJ2-3
abundance: -
CDR3aa: CASSLAGGADTQYF
CDR3nt: TGTGCCAGCAGTTTAGCGGGAGGGGCAGATACGCAGTATTTT

v_gene: TRBV29-1
d_gene: -
j_gene: TRBJ1-1
abundance: -
CDR3aa: CSVTRSAEAFF
CDR3nt: TGCAGCGTTACGCGTTCCGCTGAAGCTTTCTTT

v_gene: TRBV5-1
d_gene: -
j_gene: TRBJ1-1
abundance: -
CDR3aa: CASSLGFFSEAFF
CDR3nt: TGCGCCAGCAGCCTGGGTTTTTTCTCTGAAGCTTTCTTT

v_gene: TRBV27
d_gene: TRBD2
j_gene: TRBJ2-3
abundance: -
CDR3aa: CASSLSTGLAGGTDTQYF
CDR3nt: TGTGCCAGCAGTTTATCGACGGGACTAGCGGGAGGCACAGATACGCAGTATTTT

v_gene: TRBV19
d_gene: TRBD2
j_gene: TRBJ2-1
abundance: -
CDR3aa: CASSIWGTSGVSSYNEQFF
CDR3nt: TGTGCCAGTAGTATTTGGGGGACTAGCGGGGTTAGCTCCTACAATGAGCAGTTCTTC

v_gene: TRBV6-1
d_gene: -
j_gene: TRBJ2-6
abundance: -
CDR3aa: CASISRSGANVLTF
CDR3nt: TGTGCCAGCATTAGTCGCTCTGGGGCCAACGTCCTGACTTTC

v_gene: TRBV28
d_gene: TRBD2
j_gene: TRBJ2-3
abundance: -
CDR3aa: CASSLLGLGLSNTQYF
CDR3nt: TGTGCCAGCAGTTTATTGGGACTAGGTTTATCAAATACGCAGTATTTT

v_gene: TRBV6-4
d_gene: -
j_gene: TRBJ1-1
abundance: -
CDR3aa: CASRETAQTLGAFF
CDR3nt: TGTGCCAGCAGGGAGACAGCCCAGACACTGGGAGCTTTCTTT

v_gene: TRBV6-5
d_gene: -
j_gene: TRBJ2-7
abundance: once
CDR3aa: CASSYSSAFGWEQYF
CDR3nt: TGTGCCAGCAGTTACTCGTCAGCGTTTGGGTGGGAGCAGTACTTC

v_gene: TRBV4-2
d_gene: TRBD2
j_gene: TRBJ2-1
abundance: -
CDR3aa: CASSQEREINYEQFF
CDR3nt: TGTGCCAGCAGCCAAGAGCGGGAGATAAATTACGAGCAGTTCTTC

v_gene: TRBV5-1
d_gene: -
j_gene: TRBJ2-5
abundance: -
CDR3aa: CASSLEGRETQYF
CDR3nt: TGCGCCAGCAGCCTTGAGGGTAGGGAGACCCAGTACTTC

v_gene: TRBV6-1
d_gene: -
j_gene: TRBJ1-2
abundance: -
CDR3aa: CASSGGRGAHGYTF
CDR3nt: TGTGCCAGCAGTGGCGGTCGGGGGGCCCACGGCTACACCTTC

v_gene: TRBV25-1
d_gene: -
j_gene: TRBJ2-3
abundance: few
CDR3aa: CASSGRQFTDTQYF
CDR3nt: TGTGCCAGCAGTGGGAGACAGTTCACAGATACGCAGTATTTT

v_gene: TRBV14
d_gene: TRBD1
j_gene: TRBJ1-6
abundance: -
CDR3aa: CASSQLDRGYNSPLHF
CDR3nt: TGTGCCAGCAGCCAACTGGACAGGGGCTATAATTCACCCCTCCACTTT

v_gene: TRBV19
d_gene: -
j_gene: TRBJ2-2
abundance: -
CDR3aa: CAGGTATTGELFF
CDR3nt: TGTGCCGGGGGGACGGCAACTACCGGGGAGCTGTTTTTT

v_gene: TRBV6-1
d_gene: TRBD1
j_gene: TRBJ1-2
abundance: -
CDR3aa: CASSEAGQGAYGYTF
CDR3nt: TGTGCCAGCAGTGAAGCGGGACAGGGGGCTTATGGCTACACCTTC

v_gene: TRBV6-5
d_gene: TRBD2
j_gene: TRBJ2-1
abundance: -
CDR3aa: CASSRGLAPNEQFF
CDR3nt: TGTGCCAGCAGTCGGGGACTAGCGCCTAATGAGCAGTTCTTC

v_gene: TRBV6-1
d_gene: -
j_gene: TRBJ2-5
abundance: -
CDR3aa: CASSEYTRLETQYF
CDR3nt: TGTGCCAGCAGTGAATATACTAGACTAGAGACCCAGTACTTC

v_gene: TRBV2
d_gene: TRBD2
j_gene: TRBJ2-3
abundance: -
CDR3aa: CASTGGARTDTQYF
CDR3nt: TGTGCCAGCACGGGAGGGGCGCGCACAGATACGCAGTATTTT